These 20 T cell receptor beta chains share one sample of origin, sequenced in a study of blood T cell repertoires in COVID-19. Sequencing used immunoSEQ multiplex PCR; TCRdb keeps in-frame clones, though not all of them. The data hold approximately 110,000 clones, with roughly nine tenths observed a single time. The specimen sequenced was peripheral blood. The receptors originated from a man aged 45-65 years with COVID-19, enrolled during active disease.

This clone was seen only once. This chain uses TRBV4-1 with TRBJ1-5, with TRBD1 matching 9 bases. This CDR3 region has 19 residues. Per the germline V gene, CDR1 is MGHRA and CDR2 is YSYEKL. J lost 0 bases, V lost 4 bases, and 13 bases had no gene match. CDR3 nucleotides: TGCGCCAGCAGCCCCCAAGCCGGGACAGGGACGAATAGCAATCAGCCCCAGCATTTT. Translated, it gives CASSPQAGTGTNSNQPQHF.

V usage is TRBV11-2 and J usage is TRBJ2-7; 9 bases are shared with TRBD2. The CDR3 loop spans 14 amino acids. Unmatched junction bases numbered 7, after V lost 6 bases and J lost 4 bases. Germline V gene sequence: CDR1 SGHAT, CDR2 FQNNGV. CDR3 amino acids: CASSSDGLAYEQYF. The DNA of the CDR3 is TGTGCCAGCAGTTCTGACGGACTAGCGTACGAGCAGTACTTC.

The rearrangement uses TRBV7-2 and TRBJ2-5; 10 nucleotides agree with TRBD2. This CDR3 spans 15 amino acids. The V segment lost 5 bases and the J segment 1 base; nucleotides outside the gene matches: 4. Per the germline V gene, CDR1 is SGHTA and CDR2 is FQGNSA. CDR3 in DNA: TGTGCCAGCAGCCACCCTAGCGGGGGCCAAGAGACCCAGTACTTC. It specifies CASSHPSGGQETQYF. Looking up the rest from reference TRBV7-2 and TRBJ2-5 gives the full variable domain: GAGVSQSPSNKVTEKGKDVELRCDPISGHTALYWYRQSLGQGLEFLIYFQGNSAPDKSGLPSDRFSAERTGGSVSTLTIQRTQQEDSAVYLCASSHPSGGQETQYFGPGTRLLVL.

The CDR3 sequence: CASSARAGSGNTIYF. The CDR3 nucleotides read TGTGCCAGCAGCGCCCGGGCGGGGTCTGGAAACACCATATATTTT. The genes are TRBV7-9 and TRBJ1-3; D gene uncertain. Germline-derived CDR1 and CDR2 are SEHNR and FQNEAQ (reference sequence). V was trimmed by 5 bases and J by 1 base, leaving 12 bases between them. CDR3 length: 15 amino acids.

The CDR3 loop reads CAWSSPGGSSYEQYF. The DNA for the CDR3 is TGTGCCTGGAGTTCCCCAGGTGGCTCCTCCTACGAGCAGTACTTC. The chain uses TRBV30 and TRBJ2-7; no definite D call. V was cut by 2 bases and J by 0 bases, with 14 bases left in between. Germline V gene lookup returns CDR1 GTSNPN and CDR2 SVGIG (reference sequence). This CDR3 contains 15 residues.

The genes are TRBV4-3 and TRBJ2-1, with 9 bases identical to TRBD1. The V segment lost 0 bases and the J segment 6 bases; nucleotides outside the gene matches: 3. This CDR3 comprises 15 residues. Germline-derived CDR1 and CDR2 are LGHNA and YSLEER. The CDR3 protein is CASSQEGQGGNEQFF. Written as DNA, the CDR3 is TGCGCCAGCAGCCAAGAGGGACAGGGCGGCAATGAGCAGTTCTTC.

The gene calls are TRBV10-3 and TRBJ2-2; D possibly corresponds to TRBD1 (6 bases). V was trimmed by 3 bases and J by 7 bases, leaving 12 bases between them. Germline CDR1 and CDR2: ENHRY and SYGVKD. The CDR3 loop spans 14 amino acids. The CDR3 region is CAISEQGEVGELFF. Written as DNA, the CDR3 is TGTGCCATCAGTGAACAGGGCGAGGTCGGGGAGCTGTTTTTT.

This chain links TRBV6-4 with TRBJ2-1; 10 bases are a match to TRBD2. The CDR3 is made up of 15 amino acids. In germline, CDR1 is MRHNA, CDR2 SNTAGT. The ends lost 2 bases at V and 6 bases at J; junction bases unmatched: 4. The CDR3 bases are TGTGCCAGCAGTGACGCTAGCGGGAGCTCCAATGAGCAGTTCTTC. This translates into CASSDASGSSNEQFF.

This rearrangement joins TRBV6-2 or TRBV6-3 to TRBJ2-1, with a tentative D call TRBD2 (6 bases). With 3 bases removed from V and 6 bases from J, the gap between germline ends came to 15 bases. Germline-derived CDR1 and CDR2 are MNHEY and SVGEGT. This CDR3 has 15 residues. The CDR3 here is CASSYGRTRGNEQFF. DNA of the CDR3: TGTGCCAGCAGTTATGGGAGGACCCGCGGCAATGAGCAGTTCTTC.

This chain joins TRBV4-2 and TRBJ2-5, with 7 positions matching TRBD2. Germline CDR1 and CDR2: LGHNA and YNFKEQ. This CDR3 is built from 12 residues. V dropped 4 bases and J dropped 5; count of bases not matched to a gene: 1. CDR3 residues: CASSPGGETQYF. The CDR3, as DNA: TGTGCCAGCAGCCCCGGGGGGGAGACCCAGTACTTC.

The chain is built from TRBV29-1 and TRBJ2-5; tentative D call: TRBD2 (5 bases). Germline assignment: CDR1 SQVTM and CDR2 ANQGSEA. The V end was cut by 3 bases, the J end by 2 bases, with 7 bases between. The CDR3 length is 12 residues. This CDR3 reads CSVDLAQETQYF. The CDR3 DNA reads as TGCAGCGTTGACCTAGCTCAAGAGACCCAGTACTTC.

The genes are TRBV27 and TRBJ1-6, with TRBD1 matching 8 bases. V gave up 3 bases and J gave up 9 bases; unmatched junction bases: 4. The length of the CDR3 is 14 residues. In germline, CDR1 is MNHEY, CDR2 SMNVEV (reference sequence). The chain's CDR3 is CASSLGTGASPLHF. The CDR3 coding sequence is TGTGCCAGCAGTTTGGGGACAGGAGCTTCACCCCTCCACTTT.

This chain uses TRBV29-1 with TRBJ2-3, with 12 positions matching TRBD2. The CDR3 spans 15 residues. The junction had 8 bases not matched to a gene; V was cut back by 8 bases and J by 2 bases. CDR1 SQVTM and CDR2 ANQGSEA come from the germline V gene. The CDR3 here is CSSNLAGGDTDTQYF. The CDR3 DNA reads TGCAGCTCAAATCTAGCGGGAGGGGACACAGATACGCAGTATTTT.

The chain joins TRBV7-6 to TRBJ2-3, with D possibly being TRBD1 (6 bases). Trimming left V 4 bases short and J 3 bases short, with 11 bases between. Germline V gives CDR1 SGHVS, CDR2 FNYEAQ. This CDR3 contains 14 residues. The CDR3 DNA sequence: TGTGCCAGCAGCTCAGAGGGGGAAACAGATACGCAGTATTTT. Its protein product is CASSSEGETDTQYF.

V and J are TRBV19 and TRBJ1-3; 8 nucleotides match TRBD1. CDR1 LNHDA and CDR2 SQIVND come from the germline V gene (reference sequence). V shed 6 bases and J 4 bases; nucleotides not matched to a gene: 8. The CDR3 totals 15 residues. CDR3 in DNA: TGTGCCAGTAGCAAGGGACAGGCCCGAGGAAACACCATATATTTT. Amino acids: CASSKGQARGNTIYF.

The V and J genes are TRBV11-2 and TRBJ1-4; 7 bases align to TRBD1. Germline V gives CDR1 SGHAT, CDR2 FQNNGV. Unmatched junction bases numbered 8, after V lost 5 bases and J lost 8 bases. This CDR3 region has 14 residues. The CDR3 DNA sequence: TGTGCCAGCAGCCCAGGGGGATCAGGCGAAAAACTGTTTTTT. Translated, it gives CASSPGGSGEKLFF.

The chain combines TRBV10-1 with TRBJ2-3; D is uncertain. V was pared by 0 bases and J by 7 bases, with 5 bases between. The CDR3 is made up of 12 amino acids. Germline-derived CDR1 and CDR2 are WNHNN and SYGVQD (reference sequence). In nucleotides, the CDR3 is TGCGCCAGCAGTGAGTCCACTCATACGCAGTATTTT. Its translation is CASSESTHTQYF.

The rearrangement links TRBV19 to TRBJ1-4; TRBD1 aligns across 7 bases. The length of the CDR3 is 13 residues. Germline CDR1 LNHDA, CDR2 SQIVND (reference sequence). Unmatched junction bases numbered 6, after V lost 6 bases and J lost 8 bases. The CDR3 spells CASRGQVEEKLFF. In DNA form, the CDR3 reads TGTGCCAGTAGAGGACAGGTCGAGGAAAAACTGTTTTTT. The full variable domain, rest sourced from reference TRBV19 and TRBJ1-4, is DGGITQSPKYLFRKEGQNVTLSCEQNLNHDAMYWYRQDPGQGLRLIYYSQIVNDFQKGDIAEGYSVSREKKESFPLTVTSAQKNPTAFYLCASRGQVEEKLFFGSGTQLSVL.

The gene calls are TRBV6-1 and TRBJ2-4; 11 bases agree with TRBD1. The length of the CDR3 is 13 residues. Germline CDR1 and CDR2: MNHNS and SASEGT. J gave up 9 bases and V 3 bases, and 1 base lay outside the gene matches. CDR3 DNA sequence: TGTGCCAGCAGTGACGGGACAGGGGGCATTCAGTACTTC. It codes for CASSDGTGGIQYF.

The rearrangement uses TRBV28 and TRBJ1-4, with D unclear. The CDR3 covers 14 residues. With 2 bases removed from V and 1 base from J, the gap between germline ends came to 5 bases. The germline CDR1 and CDR2 sequences are MDHEN and SYDVKM. CDR3 coding DNA: TGTGCCAGCAGTTTACGAGTAACTAATGAAAAACTGTTTTTT. Translated: CASSLRVTNEKLFF.